This T cell receptor beta chain was identified during a study of T-cell reconstitution after alpha-beta-depleted transplantation in children. Whole-study findings and limits: The authors attributed T-cell counts and diversity one year after transplant mostly to newly produced T cells. About two months after transplant, alpha-beta T cells reportedly came from several hundred expanded graft clones.

V was clipped by 0 bases and J by 5 bases, with 11 bases between them. Germline CDR1 SGHRS, CDR2 YFSETQ. The CDR3 extends over 15 amino acids. The TCRbeta library incorporated unique molecular identifiers. Via MiXCR, TCRdb re-called the PCR reads, giving one row per CDR3 protein. The sample has tens of thousands of distinct CDR3 sequences, roughly 8.7% seen once. This clonotype was seen ten or more times. The antigen is not known. The chain uses TRBV5-1 and TRBJ2-2; D possibly corresponds to TRBD2 (6 bases). The specimen was PBMCs, mostly from graft donor cells, collected 60 days after TCRalphabeta/CD19-depleted stem cell transplant. The sequence was obtained from a male patient aged 2 to 10 who had a stem cell transplant for chronic granulomatous disease, so the T cells may come from the graft donor. The CDR3 here is CASSLAGTVTGELFF. DNA for the CDR3: TGCGCCAGCAGCTTGGCGGGGACTGTTACCGGGGAGCTGTTTTTT. Together with reference TRBV5-1 and TRBJ2-2, the CDR3 gives the full variable domain: KAGVTQTPRYLIKTRGQQVTLSCSPISGHRSVSWYQQTPGQGLQFLFEYFSETQRNKGNFPGRFSGRQFSNSRSEMNVSTLELGDSALYLCASSLAGTVTGELFFGEGSRLTVL.